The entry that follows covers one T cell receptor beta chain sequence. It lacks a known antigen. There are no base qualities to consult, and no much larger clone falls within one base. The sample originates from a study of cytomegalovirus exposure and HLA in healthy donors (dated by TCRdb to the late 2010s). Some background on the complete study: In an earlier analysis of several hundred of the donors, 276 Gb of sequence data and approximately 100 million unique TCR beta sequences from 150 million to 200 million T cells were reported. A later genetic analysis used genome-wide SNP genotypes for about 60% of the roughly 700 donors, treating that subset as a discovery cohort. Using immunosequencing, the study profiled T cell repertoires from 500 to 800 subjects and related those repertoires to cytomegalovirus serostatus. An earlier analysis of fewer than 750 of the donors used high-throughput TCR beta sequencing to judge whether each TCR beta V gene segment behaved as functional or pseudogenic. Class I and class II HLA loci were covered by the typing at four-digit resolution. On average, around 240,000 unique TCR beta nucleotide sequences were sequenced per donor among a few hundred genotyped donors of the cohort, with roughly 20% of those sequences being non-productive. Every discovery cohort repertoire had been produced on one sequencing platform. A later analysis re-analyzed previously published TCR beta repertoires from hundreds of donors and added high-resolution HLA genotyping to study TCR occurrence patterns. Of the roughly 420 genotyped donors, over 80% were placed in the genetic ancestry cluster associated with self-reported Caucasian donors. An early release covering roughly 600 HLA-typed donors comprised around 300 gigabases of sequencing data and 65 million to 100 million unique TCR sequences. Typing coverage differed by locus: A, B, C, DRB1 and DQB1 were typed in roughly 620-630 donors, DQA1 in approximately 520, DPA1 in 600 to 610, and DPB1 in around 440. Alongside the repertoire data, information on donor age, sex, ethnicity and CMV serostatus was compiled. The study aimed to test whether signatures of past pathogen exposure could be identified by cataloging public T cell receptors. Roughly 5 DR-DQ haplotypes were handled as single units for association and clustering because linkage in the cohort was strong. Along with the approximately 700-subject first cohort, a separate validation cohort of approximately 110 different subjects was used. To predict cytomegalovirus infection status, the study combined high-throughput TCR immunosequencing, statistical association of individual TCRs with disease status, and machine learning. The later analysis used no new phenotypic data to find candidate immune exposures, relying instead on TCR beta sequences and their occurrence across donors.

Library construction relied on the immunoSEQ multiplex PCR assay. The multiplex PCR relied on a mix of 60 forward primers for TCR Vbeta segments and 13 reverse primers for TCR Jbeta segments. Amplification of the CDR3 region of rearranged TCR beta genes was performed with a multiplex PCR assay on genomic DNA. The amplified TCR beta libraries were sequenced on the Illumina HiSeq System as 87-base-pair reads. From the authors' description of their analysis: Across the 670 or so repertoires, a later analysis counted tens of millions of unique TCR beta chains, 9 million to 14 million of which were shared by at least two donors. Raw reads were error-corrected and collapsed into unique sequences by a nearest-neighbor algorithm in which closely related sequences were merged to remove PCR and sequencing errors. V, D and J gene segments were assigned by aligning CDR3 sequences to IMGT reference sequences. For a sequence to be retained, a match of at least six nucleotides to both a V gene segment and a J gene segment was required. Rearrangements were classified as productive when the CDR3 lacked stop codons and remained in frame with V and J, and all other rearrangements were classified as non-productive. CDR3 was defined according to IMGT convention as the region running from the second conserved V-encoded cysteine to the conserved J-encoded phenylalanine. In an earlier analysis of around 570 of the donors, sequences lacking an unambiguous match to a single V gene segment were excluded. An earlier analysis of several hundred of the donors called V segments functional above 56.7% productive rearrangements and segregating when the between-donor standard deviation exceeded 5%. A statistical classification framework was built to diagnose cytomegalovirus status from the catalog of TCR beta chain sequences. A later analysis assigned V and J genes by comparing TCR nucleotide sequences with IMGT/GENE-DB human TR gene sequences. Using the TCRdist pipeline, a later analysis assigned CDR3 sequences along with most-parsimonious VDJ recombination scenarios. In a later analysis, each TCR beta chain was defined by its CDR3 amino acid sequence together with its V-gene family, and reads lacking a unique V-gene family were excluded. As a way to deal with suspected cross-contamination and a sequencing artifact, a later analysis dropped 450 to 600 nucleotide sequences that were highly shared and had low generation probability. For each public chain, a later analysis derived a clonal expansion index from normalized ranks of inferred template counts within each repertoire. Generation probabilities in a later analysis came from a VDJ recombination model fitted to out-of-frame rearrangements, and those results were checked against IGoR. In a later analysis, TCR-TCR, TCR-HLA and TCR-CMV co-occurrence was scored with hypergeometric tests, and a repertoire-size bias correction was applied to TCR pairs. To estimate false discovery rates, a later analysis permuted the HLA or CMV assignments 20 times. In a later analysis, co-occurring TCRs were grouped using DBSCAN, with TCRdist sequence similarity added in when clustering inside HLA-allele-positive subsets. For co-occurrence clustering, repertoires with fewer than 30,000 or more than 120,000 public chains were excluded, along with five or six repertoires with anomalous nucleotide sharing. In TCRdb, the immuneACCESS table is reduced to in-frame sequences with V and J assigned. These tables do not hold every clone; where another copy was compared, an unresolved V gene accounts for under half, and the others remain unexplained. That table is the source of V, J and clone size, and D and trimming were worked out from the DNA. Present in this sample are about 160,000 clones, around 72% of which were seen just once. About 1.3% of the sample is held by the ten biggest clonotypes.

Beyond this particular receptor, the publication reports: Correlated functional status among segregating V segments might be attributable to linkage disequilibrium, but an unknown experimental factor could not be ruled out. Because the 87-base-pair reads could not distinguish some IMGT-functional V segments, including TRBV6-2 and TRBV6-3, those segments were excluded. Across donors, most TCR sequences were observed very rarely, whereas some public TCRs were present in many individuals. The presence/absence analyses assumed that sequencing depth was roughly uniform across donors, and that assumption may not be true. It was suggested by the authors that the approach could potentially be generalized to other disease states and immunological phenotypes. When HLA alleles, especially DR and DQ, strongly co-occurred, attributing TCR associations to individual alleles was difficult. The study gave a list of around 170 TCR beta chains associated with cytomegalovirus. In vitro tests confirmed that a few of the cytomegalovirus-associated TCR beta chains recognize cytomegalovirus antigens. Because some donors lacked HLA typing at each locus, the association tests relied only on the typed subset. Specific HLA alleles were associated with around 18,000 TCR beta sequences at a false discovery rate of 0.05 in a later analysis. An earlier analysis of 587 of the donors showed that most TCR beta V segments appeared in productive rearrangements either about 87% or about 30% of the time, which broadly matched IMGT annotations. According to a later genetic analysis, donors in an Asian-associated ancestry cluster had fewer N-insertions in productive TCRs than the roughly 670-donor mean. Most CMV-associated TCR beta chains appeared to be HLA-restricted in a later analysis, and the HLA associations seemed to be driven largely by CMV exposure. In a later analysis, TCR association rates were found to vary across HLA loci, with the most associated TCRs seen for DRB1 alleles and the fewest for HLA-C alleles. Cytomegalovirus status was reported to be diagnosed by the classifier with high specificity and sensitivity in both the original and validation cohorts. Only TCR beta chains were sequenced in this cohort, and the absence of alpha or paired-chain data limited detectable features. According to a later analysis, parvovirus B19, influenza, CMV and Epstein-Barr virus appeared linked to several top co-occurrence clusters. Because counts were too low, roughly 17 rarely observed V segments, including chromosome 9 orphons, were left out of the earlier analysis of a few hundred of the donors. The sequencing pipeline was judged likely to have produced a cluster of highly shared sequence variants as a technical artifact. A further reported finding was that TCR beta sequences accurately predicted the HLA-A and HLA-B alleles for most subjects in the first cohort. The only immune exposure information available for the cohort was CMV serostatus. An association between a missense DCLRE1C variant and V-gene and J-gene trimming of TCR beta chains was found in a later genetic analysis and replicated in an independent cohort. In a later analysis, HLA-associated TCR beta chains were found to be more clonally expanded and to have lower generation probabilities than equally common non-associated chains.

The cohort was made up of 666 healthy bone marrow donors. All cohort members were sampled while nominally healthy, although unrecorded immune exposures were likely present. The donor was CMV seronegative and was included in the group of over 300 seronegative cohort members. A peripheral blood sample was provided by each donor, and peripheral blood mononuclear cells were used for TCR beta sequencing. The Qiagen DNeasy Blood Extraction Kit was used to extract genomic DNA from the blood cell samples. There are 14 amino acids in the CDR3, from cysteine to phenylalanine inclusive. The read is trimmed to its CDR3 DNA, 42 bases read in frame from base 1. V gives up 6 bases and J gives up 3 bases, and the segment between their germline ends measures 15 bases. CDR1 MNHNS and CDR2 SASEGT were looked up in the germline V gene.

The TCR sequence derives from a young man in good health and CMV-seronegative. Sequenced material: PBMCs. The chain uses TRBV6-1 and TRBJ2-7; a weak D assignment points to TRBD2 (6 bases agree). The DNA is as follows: TGTGCCAGCAGAGGCGGGGACGGACTCTACGAGCAGTACTTC. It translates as CASRGGDGLYEQYF.